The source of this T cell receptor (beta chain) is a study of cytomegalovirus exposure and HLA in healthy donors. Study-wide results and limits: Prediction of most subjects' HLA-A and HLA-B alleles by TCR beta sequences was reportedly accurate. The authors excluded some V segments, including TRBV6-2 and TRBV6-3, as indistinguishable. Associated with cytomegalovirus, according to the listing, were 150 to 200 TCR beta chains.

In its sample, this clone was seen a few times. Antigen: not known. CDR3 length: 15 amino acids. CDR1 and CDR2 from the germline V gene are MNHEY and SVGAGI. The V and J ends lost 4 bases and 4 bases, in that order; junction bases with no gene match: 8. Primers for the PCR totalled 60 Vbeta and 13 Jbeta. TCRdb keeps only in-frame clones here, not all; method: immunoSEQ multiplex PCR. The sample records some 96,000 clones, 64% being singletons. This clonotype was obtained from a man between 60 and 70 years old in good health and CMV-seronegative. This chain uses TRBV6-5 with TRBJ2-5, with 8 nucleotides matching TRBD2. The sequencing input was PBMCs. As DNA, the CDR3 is TGTGCCAGCAGTTCCCTATTGGCGGGGGGAGAGACCCAGTACTTC. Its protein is CASSSLLAGGETQYF.